This T cell receptor (beta chain) comes out of a study of T cells in Graves' hyperthyroidism and ophthalmopathy. General observations from the study: Before onset, by a median of approximately 5.9 months, the model predicted ophthalmopathy. Blood also held most thyroid clonotypes expanded beyond 0.001.

Using RNA transcripts as the source, TCR beta CDR3 regions were amplified. During a first-round RT-PCR of the TCR CDR3, the HTBI primer set was used. TCRdb fed the multiplex PCR reads into MiXCR, producing one record per CDR3 protein. The sample lists hundreds of thousands of distinct CDR3 sequences, roughly 15% occurring once. The CDR3 covers 14 residues. V was pared by 5 bases and J by 4 bases, with 9 bases between. Germline CDR1 and CDR2: SEHNR and FQNEAQ (reference sequence). When ophthalmopathy did not progress within 18 months, Graves' hyperthyroidism was considered stable. The PBMCs studied were ones that came from 8.5 to 10 ml fresh peripheral blood. This clonotype has a single count. Its specificity is not known.

V is TRBV7-9 and J is TRBJ2-6; D is unresolved. Sequencing used blood. The sequence was collected from a woman between 18 and 29 years old with Graves' hyperthyroidism. The CDR3 region has the DNA TGTGCCAGCAGCCCGGCCCGGGGGGCCAACGTCCTGACTTTC. It is translated as CASSPARGANVLTF.